The 3 T cell receptor beta chains below all came from one sample that was sequenced in a study of blood T cell repertoires in COVID-19. Generated by immunoSEQ multiplex PCR, the TCRdb table keeps only in-frame clones and is missing some. The sample lists more than 120,000 clones, approximately 84% seen once, with around 2.5% in the top ten. Sequenced input: peripheral blood. These receptors came from a human donor with acute or convalescent COVID-19. The donor label of this sample is uncertain.

The CDR3, as DNA: TGTGCCAGCAGCGCCGTGGGGGGGACAGATACGCAGTATTTT. Its translation: CASSAVGGTDTQYF. The chain is built from TRBV7-9 and TRBJ2-3; 7 nucleotides match TRBD2. This CDR3 has 14 amino acids. J was trimmed by 3 bases and V by 5 bases; bases with no gene match: 5. From germline, CDR1 is SEHNR and CDR2 FQNEAQ (reference sequence).

V and J are TRBV12-5 and TRBJ1-2; D ambiguous. From germline, CDR1 is LGHNT and CDR2 FRNRAP. With 0 bases removed from V and 0 bases from J, the gap between germline ends came to 17 bases. CDR3 size: 18 residues. This CDR3 is CASGLVVTLGGANYGYTF. Written as DNA, the CDR3 is TGTGCTAGTGGTTTGGTAGTAACACTAGGCGGAGCTAACTATGGCTACACCTTC. Full variable domain (outside the CDR3, taken from reference TRBV12-5 and TRBJ1-2): DARVTQTPRHKVTEMGQEVTMRCQPILGHNTVFWYRQTMMQGLELLAYFRNRAPLDDSGMPKDRFSAEMPDATLATLKIQPSEPRDSAVYFCASGLVVTLGGANYGYTFGSGTRLTVV.

V gene TRBV27 combines with J gene TRBJ2-5; TRBD1 aligns across 7 bases. Germline CDR1 MNHEY, CDR2 SMNVEV (reference sequence). V was pared by 0 bases and J by 1 base, with 5 bases of the junction left unmatched. There are 16 residues in the CDR3. The CDR3 region has the DNA TGTGCCAGCAGTTTATCGAGTGGGACAGTCCAAGAGACCCAGTACTTC. As protein: CASSLSSGTVQETQYF.